The clone carrying this T cell receptor beta chain was counted between two and nine times. The germline gene is not matched at one end of the junction; a read error may be the cause. This sample stems from a study of early T cells in non-severe SARS-CoV-2 infection. One entry per CDR3 protein results from TCRdb running MiXCR on the 5' RACE reads. The sample contains 55,000 to 65,000 distinct CDR3 sequences, about 8.9% of which appear only once. CDR1 and CDR2 from the germline V gene are SSHAT and FNYEAQ (reference sequence). This CDR3 is 16 amino acids long. The sequenced sample consisted of whole blood. This chain uses TRBV7-7 with TRBJ2-5; 12 bases are a match to TRBD1. The TCR originated in an adult who was a healthcare worker with PCR-confirmed SARS-CoV-2 infection or an uninfected control (not recorded which). The CDR3 nucleotides read TGTGCTAGCAGCTTAGAGGGACAGGGGGCTCAAGAGACCCAGTACTTC. Protein: CASSLEGQGAQETQYF.